The 29 T cell receptor beta chains presented below share a single source sample, sequenced in a study of T cells after posttransplantation cyclophosphamide. Cyclophosphamide on days +3 and +4 followed busulfan-fludarabine conditioning and a marrow graft. TCRdb keeps only in-frame clones here, not all; method: immunoSEQ multiplex PCR. Of tens of thousands of clones in the sample, about 90% were seen once. The sample here was PBMCs, taken about 62 days after allogeneic stem cell transplant with posttransplant cyclophosphamide. Source of these receptors: a male patient aged 55 to 70 who received an allogeneic stem cell transplant from a related donor and was CMV-positive. Some T cells may be graft donor cells.

The gene calls are TRBV19 and TRBJ2-7, with D possibly matching TRBD2 (6 bases). The V end lost 5 bases, the J end lost 2 bases, and 16 bases lay between the germline ends. The CDR3 sequence is 15 residues long. Germline V lookup: CDR1 LNHDA, CDR2 SQIVND (reference sequence). CDR3 amino acids: CASSQTGTRAYEQYF. CDR3 in DNA: TGTGCCAGTAGTCAGACCGGGACTCGCGCCTACGAGCAGTACTTC.

The chain joins TRBV7-9 to TRBJ2-4, with TRBD2 as a possible D gene (6 bases). Deletions cut 5 bases from V and 0 bases from J, with 17 bases between. The CDR3 is 17 residues long. Germline CDR1 and CDR2: SEHNR and FQNEAQ (reference sequence). The CDR3 loop is CASSPPGDLQAKNIQYF. The CDR3 nucleotides read TGTGCCAGCAGCCCCCCGGGGGATCTACAAGCCAAAAACATTCAGTACTTC.

The gene calls are TRBV6-5 and TRBJ2-7, with D possibly being TRBD1 (5 bases). Trimming left V 8 bases short and J 4 bases short, with 15 bases between. CDR3 length: 13 residues. Germline loops: CDR1 MNHEY, CDR2 SVGAGI. The CDR3 region has the DNA TGTGCCAGCTGGACACCTGGGGCTTACGAGCAGTACTTC. This codes for CASWTPGAYEQYF.

The chain joins TRBV30 to TRBJ2-2; 9 positions match TRBD2. CDR1 GTSNPN and CDR2 SVGIG come from the germline V gene (reference sequence). This CDR3 contains 14 residues. Unmatched junction bases numbered 3, after V lost 1 base and J lost 6 bases. As DNA, the CDR3 is TGTGCCTGGAGTGGCGGGACTAGCTCCGGGGAGCTGTTTTTT. Amino acid sequence: CAWSGGTSSGELFF.

The chain couples TRBV5-5 to TRBJ1-2; 8 nucleotides align to TRBD1. V trimming: 2 bases; J trimming: 8 bases; junction bases outside the gene matches: 5. This CDR3 contains 13 residues. CDR1 is SGHKS and CDR2 is YYEKEE in the germline V gene (reference sequence). In nucleotides, the CDR3 is TGTGCCAGCAGCTTCACAGGGGGGGCAGGCTACACCTTC. Translated, it gives CASSFTGGAGYTF.

The rearrangement joins TRBV5-1 to TRBJ1-2, with TRBD1 matching over 9 bases. The V gene's germline CDR1 is SGHRS and CDR2 YFSETQ. Trimming at V came to 4 bases and at J to 6 bases, leaving 10 bases not matched to a gene. This CDR3 region has 15 residues. The CDR3 sequence: CASSLSGQGLNGYTF. CDR3 DNA: TGCGCCAGCAGCCTCTCAGGACAGGGGTTAAATGGCTACACCTTC.

The chain couples TRBV27 to TRBJ2-7; 11 nucleotides align to TRBD2. CDR3 length: 17 residues. V dropped 2 bases and J dropped 1; count of bases not matched to a gene: 7. Germline assignment: CDR1 MNHEY and CDR2 SMNVEV (reference sequence). Here the CDR3 DNA reads TGTGCCAGCAGTTTAATACTCCTAGCGGGGGGTTCCTACGAGCAGTACGTC. Amino acids: CASSLILLAGGSYEQYV.

The chain recombines TRBV19 with TRBJ2-2; D is unresolved. The CDR3 sequence is 18 residues long. Trimming stripped 2 bases from V and 5 bases from J, with 21 bases between. Germline CDR1 reads LNHDA; CDR2 reads SQIVND (reference sequence). This CDR3 reads CASSILVYVANGTGELFF. The CDR3, as DNA: TGTGCCAGTAGTATACTGGTTTATGTGGCAAACGGGACCGGGGAGCTGTTTTTT.

The chain recombines TRBV7-9 with TRBJ1-1; D is perhaps TRBD1 (6 bases). V lost 2 bases to trimming and J lost 1 base, with 17 bases between them. The CDR3 is made up of 17 amino acids. Germline V lookup: CDR1 SEHNR, CDR2 FQNEAQ (reference sequence). The chain's CDR3 is CASSLSIVGQKNTEAFF. The CDR3 nucleotides read TGTGCCAGCAGCTTAAGTATAGTAGGACAGAAGAACACTGAAGCTTTCTTT.

The chain recombines TRBV6-5 with TRBJ1-2, with a possible D match to TRBD1 (6 bases). Germline V lookup: CDR1 MNHEY, CDR2 SVGAGI. Trimming took off 5 bases at V and 5 bases at J, with 12 bases between the two ends. The CDR3 loop spans 13 amino acids. CDR3 in amino acids: CASSQPGQYGYTF. CDR3 DNA: TGTGCCAGCAGTCAACCAGGACAGTATGGCTACACCTTC.

The genes are TRBV6-5 and TRBJ2-7, with TRBD2 matching 7 bases. The CDR3 runs 16 residues. V lost 0 bases, J lost 2 bases, and 7 bases stayed unmatched. Germline lookup yields CDR1 MNHEY and CDR2 SVGAGI. The CDR3 nucleotides are TGTGCCAGCAGTTACTCATCTAACGGGGGGACCTACGAGCAGTACTTC. This encodes CASSYSSNGGTYEQYF.

This clone was found once. The CDR3 DNA is TGCGCCAGCAGTCAATCGGGACAAACTAATGAAAAACTGTTTTTT. Its translation is CASSQSGQTNEKLFF. J is TRBJ1-4 and V is TRBV23-1; TRBD1 might be the D (6 bases). TRBV23-1 is given ORF status, its function remaining uncertain. Trimming shortened V by 0 bases and J by 1 base, and 6 bases separated the two germline ends. The CDR3 covers 15 residues.

The chain recombines TRBV5-1 with TRBJ1-1; TRBD1 aligns across 8 bases. The CDR3 is 16 residues long. The germline CDR1 and CDR2 sequences are SGHRS and YFSETQ. J gave up 8 bases and V 0 bases, and 12 bases lay outside the gene matches. The CDR3: CASSLGTGQGTAEAFF. CDR3 nucleotide sequence: TGCGCCAGCAGCTTGGGTACAGGACAGGGAACTGCGGAAGCTTTCTTT.

The rearrangement uses TRBV23-1 and TRBJ1-3, with TRBD1 as a possible D gene (5 bases). TRBV23-1 is classed as an ORF, of uncertain function. This CDR3 contains 15 residues. Trimming took 0 bases from V and 2 from J, leaving 8 bases between them. The CDR3 sequence is CASSQSSGPGNTIYF. The CDR3 DNA reads TGCGCCAGCAGTCAATCGTCAGGGCCTGGAAACACCATATATTTT.

V gene TRBV4-1 combines with J gene TRBJ1-1; possible D gene TRBD1, 5 bases. Trimming left V 4 bases short and J 1 base short, with 13 bases between. The CDR3 is 15 amino acids. CDR1 and CDR2 from the germline V gene are MGHRA and YSYEKL. Here the CDR3 DNA reads TGCGCCAGCAGCCTTGGGGGGGGTCAGAACACTGAAGCTTTCTTT. Translating it yields CASSLGGGQNTEAFF.

The V and J genes are TRBV11-2 and TRBJ2-4; 9 positions match TRBD1. Per germline, CDR1 SGHAT and CDR2 FQNNGV. The CDR3 is 16 residues long. The V segment lost 4 bases and the J segment 8 bases; nucleotides outside the gene matches: 12. In DNA, the CDR3 is TGTGCCAGCAGCTACATAATAACAGGGGGCGCCGACATTCAGTACTTC. Its protein product is CASSYIITGGADIQYF.

The CDR3 DNA follows: TGCGCCAGCAGCCCGGACAGCCCTAATGAAAAACTGTTTTTT. It translates to CASSPDSPNEKLFF. This chain uses TRBV5-1 with TRBJ1-4; TRBD1 might be the D (6 bases). With 4 bases removed from V and 3 bases from J, the gap between germline ends came to 10 bases. Looked up from germline, CDR1 is SGHRS and CDR2 is YFSETQ. This CDR3 is built from 14 residues.

In regard to this clone: The junction and the germline gene differ at one end; a read error may be behind it. The chain uses TRBV18 and TRBJ2-4; 9 bases match TRBD1. This CDR3 comprises 16 residues. Germline V lookup: CDR1 KGHSH, CDR2 LQKENI. This chain's CDR3 is CASSSPNRDRDNIQYF. CDR3 bases: TGTGCCAGCTCATCACCTAACCGGGACAGGGACAACATTCAGTACTTC.

The chain recombines TRBV5-4 with TRBJ2-1, with 8 bases lining up with TRBD1. The V and J ends lost 0 bases and 6 bases, in that order; junction bases with no gene match: 5. This CDR3 has 15 residues. Germline V gene data show CDR1 as SGHNT and CDR2 as YYREEE (reference sequence). The DNA for the CDR3 is TGTGCCAGCAGCTTGGGACAGGGGATAGTCAATGAGCAGTTCTTC. Protein product: CASSLGQGIVNEQFF.

The chain joins TRBV18 to TRBJ2-5, with TRBD1 identical over 8 bases. Germline trimming cut 5 bases from V and 4 bases from J; bases unmatched to any gene: 12. The CDR3 sequence is 16 residues long. CDR1 and CDR2 from the germline V gene are KGHSH and LQKENI. This CDR3 is CASSAGQGAMGETQYF. CDR3 DNA sequence: TGTGCCAGCTCAGCAGGGCAGGGGGCGATGGGAGAGACCCAGTACTTC.

The chain joins TRBV7-9 to TRBJ2-3, with D possibly matching TRBD1 (6 bases). V lost 6 bases and J 8 bases, leaving 21 bases between the germline ends. Germline V gives CDR1 SEHNR, CDR2 FQNEAQ (reference sequence). This CDR3 region has 15 residues. CDR3 sequence reads: CASRTGTPIITTQYF. Written as DNA, the CDR3 is TGTGCCAGCAGAACCGGGACACCGATCATAACTACGCAGTATTTT.

DNA of the CDR3: TGTGCCAGCGGAGGGGTACAGGGGGACTATGGCTACACCTTC. Protein sequence: CASGGVQGDYGYTF. V usage is TRBV6-5 and J usage is TRBJ1-2; 8 bases map to TRBD1. Unmatched junction bases numbered 8, after V lost 8 bases and J lost 3 bases. Germline CDR1 reads MNHEY; CDR2 reads SVGAGI. This CDR3 contains 14 residues.

The rearrangement joins TRBV5-4 to TRBJ1-6, with D possibly being TRBD1 (6 bases). Trimming took 4 bases from V and 4 from J, leaving 15 bases between them. The CDR3 is 16 residues long. CDR1 and CDR2 from the germline V gene are SGHNT and YYREEE (reference sequence). The CDR3: CASSKMDSPYNSPLHF. The CDR3 DNA follows: TGTGCCAGCAGCAAAATGGACAGCCCTTATAATTCACCCCTCCACTTT.

The chain joins TRBV7-6 to TRBJ1-4; weak D call: TRBD1 (5 bases). Trimming shortened V by 0 bases and J by 13 bases, and 12 bases separated the two germline ends. The CDR3 has 13 residues. Germline-derived CDR1 and CDR2 are SGHVS and FNYEAQ. The CDR3 spells CASSLAPQERLFF. CDR3 bases: TGTGCCAGCAGCTTAGCGCCACAGGAGCGACTGTTTTTT.

By its share, this clone is medium-sized. The chain employs TRBV2 and TRBJ1-5; no definite D call. Germline V gene data show CDR1 as SNHLY and CDR2 as FYNNEI. The CDR3 consists of 14 residues. The ends were cut back, 9 bases at V and 2 bases at J, with 14 bases in the middle. CDR3 nucleotides: TGTGCCAGTGAGGGAACGGGTGGCAATCAGCCCCAGCATTTT. It yields the protein CASEGTGGNQPQHF.

This clone has just a few counts. CDR3: CASSLRRDRGRYEQYF. CDR3 coding DNA: TGTGCCAGCAGCTTAAGGAGGGACAGGGGGAGGTACGAGCAGTACTTC. The chain recombines TRBV11-2 with TRBJ2-7; 11 nucleotides line up with TRBD1. The trim removed 2 bases at V and 4 bases at J, leaving 7 bases unmatched. The CDR3 totals 16 residues. Looked up from germline, CDR1 is SGHAT and CDR2 is FQNNGV. Looking up the rest from reference TRBV11-2 and TRBJ2-7 gives the full variable domain: EAGVAQSPRYKIIEKRQSVAFWCNPISGHATLYWYQQILGQGPKLLIQFQNNGVVDDSQLPKDRFSAERLKGVDSTLKIQPAKLEDSAVYLCASSLRRDRGRYEQYFGPGTRLTVT.

J is TRBJ1-3 and V is TRBV27; 9 bases map to TRBD1. The CDR3 contains 14 residues. Germline-derived CDR1 and CDR2 are MNHEY and SMNVEV (reference sequence). V shed 6 bases and J 2 bases; nucleotides not matched to a gene: 2. CDR3 in DNA: TGTGCCAGCAGCCGGACAGGGGCTGGAAACACCATATATTTT. Residues: CASSRTGAGNTIYF.

The chain joins TRBV27 to TRBJ2-1; 10 positions match TRBD1. Losses at the gene ends were 11 bases for V and 4 bases for J; bases not matched to a gene: 5. Germline CDR1 and CDR2: MNHEY and SMNVEV (reference sequence). The CDR3 has 13 amino acids. The CDR3 is CASKGQGYNEQFF. For the CDR3, the DNA is TGTGCCTCCAAGGGACAGGGGTACAATGAGCAGTTCTTC.

Regarding this clone: The junction differs from germline at one of its ends, possibly a read error. For the CDR3, the DNA is TGTGCCAGCAGCGGGGACAGACGAATTCATTACACGAGCTTC. Residues: CASSGDRRIHYTSF. The chain links TRBV9 to TRBJ1-2; 7 positions agree with TRBD1. Germline assignment: CDR1 SGDLS and CDR2 YYNGEE. The CDR3 consists of 14 residues.